A selection of T cell receptor beta chains follows, all from one sample in a study of regulatory T cells in long-lasting Graves disease. One entry per CDR3 protein results from TCRdb running MiXCR on the multiplex PCR reads. The table has some 250,000 distinct CDR3 sequences, more than 15% seen once. These sequences were also reported in another study, on T cells in Graves' hyperthyroidism and ophthalmopathy.

The material was peripheral blood mononuclear cells (PBMCs), obtained at new diagnosis, from a patient treated with antithyroid drugs. These receptors came from a woman in her twenties or thirties with Graves disease. CDR3s include the opening cysteine and the closing phenylalanine or tryptophan. The D gene is left open where the match is weak. Clone size is shown for a subset of rows, as once, few, many or a class of expanded clone.

D	V	J	size	CDR3	DNA
-	TRBV18	TRBJ1-1	many	CASSGREGGWTEAFF	TGTGCCAGCTCAGGCCGTGAAGGGGGATGGACTGAAGCTTTCTTT
TRBD1	TRBV6-1	TRBJ2-3	-	CASSEGQGAPTDTQYF	TGTGCCAGCAGTGAAGGACAGGGGGCCCCCACAGATACGCAGTATTTT
TRBD1	TRBV4-1	TRBJ2-7	many	CASSQVRTGTYEQYF	TGTGCCAGCAGCCAAGTCCGGACAGGGACCTACGAGCAGTACTTC
-	TRBV7-6	TRBJ2-1	many	CASSLGGLTEQFF	TGTGCCAGCAGCTTAGGGGGTCTAACCGAGCAGTTCTTC
TRBD2	TRBV28	TRBJ2-1	-	CASSPQGLAGGPHSYNEQFF	TGTGCCAGCAGTCCCCAGGGACTAGCGGGGGGACCCCATTCCTACAATGAGCAGTTCTTC
-	TRBV25-1	TRBJ1-2	many	CASSDGTYGYTF	TGTGCCAGCAGTGACGGCACTTATGGCTACACCTTC
TRBD2	TRBV5-1	TRBJ2-1	many	CASSIGGLAGNEQFF	TGCGCCAGCAGCATTGGAGGGCTAGCGGGCAATGAGCAGTTCTTC
-	TRBV27	TRBJ1-2	many	CASSLGGFHGYTF	TGTGCCAGCAGTTTAGGAGGGTTCCATGGCTACACCTTC
TRBD2	TRBV3-1	TRBJ2-2	many	CASSGGAGELFF	TGTGCCAGCAGCGGGGGGGCCGGGGAGCTGTTTTTT
TRBD1	TRBV24-1	TRBJ2-2	many	CATSTGTGIPTKDTGELFF	TGTGCCACCAGCACCGGGACAGGGATCCCTACGAAGGACACCGGGGAGCTGTTTTTT
-	TRBV6-1	TRBJ1-2	few	CASSLTRAHGYTF	TGTGCCAGCAGCTTGACCAGGGCCCATGGCTACACCTTC
TRBD2	TRBV20-1	TRBJ2-4	many	CSARDAAGGQNIQYF	TGCAGTGCTAGAGATGCCGCGGGGGGGCAAAACATTCAGTACTTC
-	TRBV29-1	TRBJ2-7	-	CSASGNHEQYF	TGCAGCGCATCTGGGAACCACGAGCAGTACTTC
TRBD1	TRBV20-1	TRBJ1-2	-	CSASRDRDDYGYTF	TGCAGTGCTAGCCGGGACAGGGACGACTATGGCTACACCTTC
TRBD1	TRBV20-1	TRBJ1-6	-	CSATIGQGSGSPLHF	TGCAGTGCTACAATTGGACAGGGATCAGGTTCACCCCTCCACTTT
-	TRBV12-3/TRBV12-4	TRBJ2-1	-	CASSLEWVETIEQFF	TGTGCCAGCAGCTTAGAGTGGGTCGAGACGATCGAGCAGTTCTTC
-	TRBV7-2	TRBJ1-1	many	CASSLAGGAFF	TGTGCCAGCAGCTTAGCAGGTGGAGCTTTCTTT
-	TRBV11-2	TRBJ1-2	many	CASSNTFNGYTF	TGTGCCAGCAGCAATACTTTCAATGGCTACACCTTC
TRBD1	TRBV5-4	TRBJ1-1	few	CASSLGLRDRGWGTEAFF	TGTGCCAGCAGCTTAGGGCTGCGGGACAGGGGTTGGGGCACTGAAGCTTTCTTT
-	TRBV29-1	TRBJ2-5	few	CSIEFVGTEETQYF	TGCAGCATTGAATTTGTTGGGACCGAAGAGACCCAGTACTTC
TRBD1	TRBV5-1	TRBJ1-2	many	CASSLEGAPNGYTF	TGCGCCAGCAGCTTGGAGGGGGCCCCAAATGGCTACACCTTC
-	TRBV5-4	TRBJ1-1	many	CASSSPDSHTEAFF	TGTGCCAGCAGCTCGCCCGACAGTCACACTGAAGCTTTCTTT
-	TRBV27	TRBJ1-4	many	CASSFLGIEKLFF	TGTGCCAGCAGTTTTCTAGGGATCGAAAAACTGTTTTTT
-	TRBV5-4	TRBJ1-1	medium-sized	CASSQGMNTEAFF	TGTGCCAGCAGCCAGGGCATGAACACTGAAGCTTTCTTT
-	TRBV3-1	TRBJ1-2	-	CASSQDDTAHYGYTF	TGTGCCAGCAGCCAAGATGATACAGCACACTATGGCTACACCTTC
-	TRBV6-2/TRBV6-3	TRBJ2-3	-	CASTYRSGVKDTQYF	TGTGCCAGCACTTACCGGTCCGGGGTGAAAGATACGCAGTATTTT
-	TRBV5-6	TRBJ1-3	many	CASSLGGQWVSGNTIYF	TGTGCCAGCAGCTTGGGAGGACAGTGGGTTTCTGGAAACACCATATATTTT
-	TRBV9	TRBJ2-5	-	CASSVEYQETQYF	TGTGCCAGCAGCGTAGAGTATCAAGAGACCCAGTACTTC
-	TRBV7-8	TRBJ1-5	many	CASSLDPDGDDQPQHF	TGTGCCAGCAGCTTAGACCCGGACGGAGATGATCAGCCCCAGCATTTT
-	TRBV11-2	TRBJ1-4	many	CASSPAGPQGKLFF	TGTGCCAGCAGTCCCGCGGGCCCCCAGGGAAAACTGTTTTTT
TRBD1	TRBV6-1	TRBJ1-4	many	CASSHGTGGGMANEKLFF	TGTGCCAGCAGCCACGGGACAGGGGGCGGCATGGCTAATGAAAAACTGTTTTTT
-	TRBV29-1	TRBJ2-6	once	CSGETGANVLTF	TGCAGCGGTGAAACTGGGGCCAACGTCCTGACTTTC
TRBD2	TRBV5-1	TRBJ2-1	many	CASSYGGNEQFF	TGCGCCAGCAGCTACGGGGGGAATGAGCAGTTCTTC
-	TRBV29-1	TRBJ1-5	many	CSVGGQNNQPQHF	TGCAGCGTTGGAGGTCAGAATAATCAGCCCCAGCATTTT
-	TRBV20-1	TRBJ2-5	-	CSARDTGGSSPTQYF	TGCAGTGCTAGAGATACGGGCGGGTCTAGCCCGACCCAGTACTTC
-	TRBV20-1	TRBJ2-2	few	CSASDARTSDTGELFF	TGCAGTGCTTCGGACGCCCGAACCTCCGACACCGGGGAGCTGTTTTTT
TRBD2	TRBV18	TRBJ2-1	few	CASSFGLAGNNEQFF	TGTGCCAGCTCATTCGGACTAGCGGGGAACAATGAGCAGTTCTTC
-	TRBV4-1	TRBJ1-1	many	CASSQDGGLSPRNTEAFF	TGCGCCAGCAGCCAAGATGGGGGACTTTCCCCCAGGAACACTGAAGCTTTCTTT
-	TRBV20-1	TRBJ1-4	many	CSARADSFEKLFF	TGCAGTGCTAGAGCGGACAGTTTCGAAAAACTGTTTTTT
-	TRBV6-2/TRBV6-3	TRBJ1-3	many	CASSEAAGWGNTIYF	TGTGCCAGCAGTGAAGCGGCAGGGTGGGGAAACACCATATATTTT
-	TRBV10-3	TRBJ2-5	once	CAISGDQGGLGETQYF	TGTGCCATCAGTGGGGACCAGGGGGGCCTCGGGGAGACCCAGTACTTC
-	TRBV4-2	TRBJ1-4	-	CASSQTTREKLFF	TGTGCCAGCAGCCAGACGACGCGGGAAAAACTGTTTTTT
-	TRBV20-1	TRBJ2-6	few	CSATTGFGANVLTF	TGCAGTGCTACTACAGGGTTCGGGGCCAACGTCCTGACTTTC
TRBD1	TRBV3-1	TRBJ2-3	-	CASSQQTGTGGTDTQYF	TGTGCCAGCAGCCAACAAACCGGGACAGGGGGCACGGATACGCAGTATTTT
TRBD2	TRBV14	TRBJ2-1	-	CASSPSGGAEQFF	TGTGCCAGCAGCCCCAGCGGGGGAGCGGAGCAGTTCTTC